The TCR beta chain described here comes from a study of shared clonotypes between healthy human individuals. Investigators spread the genomic DNA of each subset evenly over several immunoSEQ plates. TCRdb keeps only in-frame clones here, not all; method: immunoSEQ multiplex PCR. The sample yields about 2.3 million clones, 85% to 95% seen once. The study drew its donors from healthy HIV-negative adults without recent acute infections or vaccinations. Study findings and constraints: In a handful of donors, about 5% of naive CD4 clonotypes appeared in common.

Germline CDR1 reads MNHEY; CDR2 reads SMNVEV (reference sequence). Trimming took off 3 bases at V and 6 bases at J, with 14 bases between the two ends. This CDR3 is built from 14 residues. Remarks on this clone: The antigen remains unidentified.

V and J are TRBV27 and TRBJ1-1; the D gene is possibly TRBD1 (6 bases). Source material: naive CD4+ T cells from PBMCs. Subset noted: CD45RA+ positively selected. The TCR sequence derives from a man aged 18 to 30 in good health. Some clones in this sample may be carry-over from other donors' samples. The CDR3 loop is CASSLARTASEAFF. CDR3 bases: TGTGCCAGCAGTTTGGCGCGGACAGCTTCTGAAGCTTTCTTT.